The clone carrying this T cell receptor (beta chain) has only one observation. The antigen is not known. Both 60 Vbeta primers and 13 Jbeta primers went into the PCR. Produced via immunoSEQ multiplex PCR; TCRdb's table is partial and in-frame only. The sample gives about 130,000 clones, approximately 74% of which show up once; roughly 7.2% is in the top ten. The V gene lost 6 bases and the J gene lost 0 bases, with 17 bases spanning the gap. The CDR3 has 16 amino acids. Germline V CDR1 and CDR2: KGHSH, LQKENI. This entry is derived from a study of cytomegalovirus exposure and HLA in healthy donors. Study-wide results and caveats: A further, later analysis showed that HLA-associated TCR beta chains (compared with equally common others) were more clonally expanded. The investigators catalogued 164 TCR beta chains as cytomegalovirus-associated.

The rearrangement links TRBV18 to TRBJ1-2; D gene uncertain. Sequenced material: PBMCs. This sequence originates from a male donor in good health and CMV-seronegative. The CDR3 is CASSEDWTRPNYGYTF. CDR3 nucleotides: TGTGCCAGCTCCGAGGACTGGACTAGACCTAACTATGGCTACACCTTC.